These 14 T cell receptor beta chains came from one sample sequenced in a study of blood T cell repertoires in COVID-19 (dated by TCRdb to the early 2020s). The library was generated by the immunoSEQ multiplex PCR assay. In TCRdb, the immuneACCESS table is reduced to in-frame sequences with V and J assigned. These tables do not hold every clone; where another copy was compared, an unresolved V gene accounts for under half, and the others remain unexplained. This sample has a few hundred thousand clones in its table, and 86% of those were observed once. The biggest ten clones account for 6.2% of the sample. The sequenced sample consisted of peripheral blood. The receptors stem from a man between 60 and 75 years old with acute or convalescent COVID-19.

This chain joins TRBV7-2 and TRBJ1-1; D gene ambiguous. This CDR3 comprises 12 residues. The V gene lost 3 bases and the J gene lost 1 base, with 3 bases spanning the gap. Germline V gene lookup returns CDR1 SGHTA and CDR2 FQGNSA. The CDR3 loop is CASSFQNTEAFF. CDR3 nucleotide sequence: TGTGCCAGCAGCTTCCAGAACACTGAAGCTTTCTTT. Using reference TRBV7-2 and TRBJ1-1 for the parts outside the CDR3, the full variable domain is GAGVSQSPSNKVTEKGKDVELRCDPISGHTALYWYRQSLGQGLEFLIYFQGNSAPDKSGLPSDRFSAERTGGSVSTLTIQRTQQEDSAVYLCASSFQNTEAFFGQGTRLTVV.

In its sample, this clone was seen many times. This chain connects TRBV5-8 to TRBJ1-1; maybe TRBD1 (5 bases). CDR3 length equals 15 residues. Germline V CDR1 and CDR2: SGHTS, YDEGEE. V was trimmed by 0 bases and J by 1 base, leaving 10 bases between them. The CDR3 coding sequence is TGTGCCAGCAGCTTGGAAGCGGGGCGGAACACTGAAGCTTTCTTT. This gives the protein CASSLEAGRNTEAFF.

The chain joins TRBV5-4 to TRBJ2-1, with 7 bases lining up with TRBD1. With V trimmed by 3 bases and J by 4 bases, 10 bases remained unmatched. CDR1 is SGHNT and CDR2 is YYREEE in the germline V gene (reference sequence). There are 16 residues in the CDR3. Written as DNA, the CDR3 is TGTGCCAGCAGCTCCTCAGGGACAGCTCTTTACAATGAGCAGTTCTTC. Its translation: CASSSSGTALYNEQFF.

The gene calls are TRBV7-8 and TRBJ2-2, with 8 bases aligning to TRBD2. The CDR3 is 15 residues long. J was trimmed by 3 bases and V by 5 bases; bases with no gene match: 5. Germline V gene sequence: CDR1 SGHVS, CDR2 FQNEAQ. CDR3: CASSQGLEYTGELFF. CDR3 nucleotides: TGTGCCAGCAGCCAGGGACTAGAATACACCGGGGAGCTGTTTTTT.

The chain has TRBV11-2 and TRBJ1-1, with 7 bases identical to TRBD1. The germline V gene encodes CDR1 SGHAT and CDR2 FQNNGV. CDR3 length: 13 residues. Unmatched junction bases numbered 11, after V lost 6 bases and J lost 10 bases. The CDR3 DNA reads TGTGCCAGCAGAATCACAGGGGCTGAGGCAGCTTTCTTT. Amino acids: CASRITGAEAAFF.

This chain connects TRBV19 to TRBJ2-6; 10 bases map to TRBD1. CDR3 length: 18 residues. Germline lookup yields CDR1 LNHDA and CDR2 SQIVND (reference sequence). V shed 3 bases, J shed 4 bases, and the junction held 9 bases outside the gene matches. DNA for the CDR3: TGTGCCAGTAGTATTTGGACAGGGGGGACCTCCGGGGCCAACGTCCTGACTTTC. Protein: CASSIWTGGTSGANVLTF.

The rearrangement links TRBV7-3 to TRBJ2-7, with 8 bases identical to TRBD1. The germline V gene has CDR1 SGHTA and CDR2 FQGTGA. The CDR3 is made up of 13 amino acids. V trimming: 3 bases; J trimming: 6 bases; junction bases outside the gene matches: 4. CDR3 sequence: CASSFSQGAEQYF. The CDR3 DNA sequence: TGTGCCAGCAGCTTCTCGCAGGGGGCCGAGCAGTACTTC.

The chain links TRBV19 to TRBJ1-1, with D perhaps TRBD1 (6 bases). Germline V gene data show CDR1 as LNHDA and CDR2 as SQIVND (reference sequence). This CDR3 spans 15 amino acids. V was shortened by 3 bases and J by 0 bases, with 11 bases between the two germline ends. The CDR3 DNA follows: TGTGCCAGTAGTATGGACAGCAACTTGAACACTGAAGCTTTCTTT. This encodes CASSMDSNLNTEAFF.

The chain combines TRBV28 with TRBJ1-2; 7 bases fit TRBD1. Germline V CDR1 and CDR2: MDHEN, SYDVKM. The CDR3 runs to 14 residues. V was clipped by 6 bases and J by 4 bases; unmatched bases: 8. The CDR3 DNA reads as TGTGCCAGCAGGCCGACAGGGAGAGGCTATGGCTACACCTTC. Translating it yields CASRPTGRGYGYTF.

The V call is TRBV5-4, the J call TRBJ1-1; D is unresolved. The V end lost 3 bases, the J end lost 0 bases, and 9 bases lay between the germline ends. Germline lookup yields CDR1 SGHNT and CDR2 YYREEE (reference sequence). The CDR3 covers 14 residues. The CDR3 protein is CASSSWEVNTEAFF. DNA for the CDR3: TGTGCCAGCAGCTCCTGGGAGGTGAACACTGAAGCTTTCTTT.

With respect to this clone: The same CDR3 can be traced to other DNA sequences in this sample. This chain joins TRBV7-2 and TRBJ1-6, with a weak D call TRBD1 (5 bases). The V gene lost 0 bases and the J gene lost 10 bases, with 13 bases spanning the gap. This CDR3 is built from 15 residues. Germline CDR1 and CDR2: SGHTA and FQGNSA. The chain's CDR3 is CASSLALGEGSPLHF. DNA for the CDR3: TGTGCCAGCAGCTTAGCGCTAGGGGAAGGGTCACCCCTCCACTTT.

This clone was observed a handful of times. This rearrangement joins TRBV10-3 to TRBJ1-3; a possible D gene is TRBD1 (5 bases). There are 16 residues in the CDR3. Trimming left V 6 bases short and J 0 bases short, with 15 bases between. Germline V gene sequence: CDR1 ENHRY, CDR2 SYGVKD. Here the CDR3 DNA reads TGTGCCATCAGGGGGACTCAGGGCTACTCTGGAAACACCATATATTTT. Protein product: CAIRGTQGYSGNTIYF.

The genes are TRBV7-9 and TRBJ1-4; 9 bases agree with TRBD1. This CDR3 is built from 14 residues. V dropped 5 bases and J dropped 5; count of bases not matched to a gene: 3. Germline V gives CDR1 SEHNR, CDR2 FQNEAQ (reference sequence). In DNA, the CDR3 is TGTGCCAGCAGCGAGGGGACAGGGAATGAAAAACTGTTTTTT. Its translation: CASSEGTGNEKLFF.

The chain joins TRBV19 to TRBJ2-7; 7 bases are shared with TRBD2. V was clipped by 5 bases and J by 2 bases; unmatched bases: 3. The germline V gene encodes CDR1 LNHDA and CDR2 SQIVND (reference sequence). The length of the CDR3 is 13 residues. The CDR3 reads CASSASGAYEQYF. In nucleotides, the CDR3 is TGTGCCAGTAGTGCTAGCGGTGCCTACGAGCAGTACTTC.